What follows is one T cell receptor (beta chain) and its context. The antigen is unknown. The data derive from a study of shared clonotypes between healthy human individuals. Regarding the study as a whole: Richness estimates generally favored naive over memory subsets. Sampling covered nothing but blood. Tissue TCR repertoires likely differ from those found in blood.

Sequencing was performed with immunoSEQ multiplex PCR; in TCRdb, only in-frame clones are kept and a portion is missing. Among about 2.3 million clones, 93% were seen once, and the ten largest hold 0.39%. This TCR derives from a man between 18 and 29 years old in good health. Some clones in this sample may be carry-over from other donors' samples. Sequences were obtained from naive CD4+ T cells from PBMCs. The subset was: CD45RA+ positively selected.

DNA of the CDR3: TGTGCCAGCAGCCCCATGGGTAGCGGGAGCTACGAGCAGTACTTC. This sequence encodes CASSPMGSGSYEQYF. This sequence joins TRBV7-2 and TRBJ2-7; TRBD2 matches 9 bases. This CDR3 region has 15 residues. Germline CDR1 reads SGHTA; CDR2 reads FQGNSA. V lost 5 bases to trimming and J lost 3 bases; unmatched junction nucleotides: 8.